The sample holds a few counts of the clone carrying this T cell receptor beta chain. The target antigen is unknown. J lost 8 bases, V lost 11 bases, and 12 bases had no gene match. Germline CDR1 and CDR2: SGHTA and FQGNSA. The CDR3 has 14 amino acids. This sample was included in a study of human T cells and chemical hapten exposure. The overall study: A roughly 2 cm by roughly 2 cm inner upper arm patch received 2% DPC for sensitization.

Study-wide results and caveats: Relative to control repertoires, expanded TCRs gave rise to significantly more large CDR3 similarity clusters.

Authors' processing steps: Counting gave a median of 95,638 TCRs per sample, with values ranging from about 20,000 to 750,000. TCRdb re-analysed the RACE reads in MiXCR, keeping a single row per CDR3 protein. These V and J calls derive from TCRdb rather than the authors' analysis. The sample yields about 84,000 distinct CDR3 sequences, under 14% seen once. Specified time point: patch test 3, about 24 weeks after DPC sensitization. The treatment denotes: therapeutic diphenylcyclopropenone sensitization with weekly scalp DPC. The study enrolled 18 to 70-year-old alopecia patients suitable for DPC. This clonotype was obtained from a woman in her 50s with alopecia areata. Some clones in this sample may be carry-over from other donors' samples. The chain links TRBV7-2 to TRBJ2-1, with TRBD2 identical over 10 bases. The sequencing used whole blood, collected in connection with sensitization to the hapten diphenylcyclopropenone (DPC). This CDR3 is CACSKASGSDEQFF. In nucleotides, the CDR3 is TGTGCCTGTTCGAAGGCTAGCGGGAGCGATGAGCAGTTCTTC.